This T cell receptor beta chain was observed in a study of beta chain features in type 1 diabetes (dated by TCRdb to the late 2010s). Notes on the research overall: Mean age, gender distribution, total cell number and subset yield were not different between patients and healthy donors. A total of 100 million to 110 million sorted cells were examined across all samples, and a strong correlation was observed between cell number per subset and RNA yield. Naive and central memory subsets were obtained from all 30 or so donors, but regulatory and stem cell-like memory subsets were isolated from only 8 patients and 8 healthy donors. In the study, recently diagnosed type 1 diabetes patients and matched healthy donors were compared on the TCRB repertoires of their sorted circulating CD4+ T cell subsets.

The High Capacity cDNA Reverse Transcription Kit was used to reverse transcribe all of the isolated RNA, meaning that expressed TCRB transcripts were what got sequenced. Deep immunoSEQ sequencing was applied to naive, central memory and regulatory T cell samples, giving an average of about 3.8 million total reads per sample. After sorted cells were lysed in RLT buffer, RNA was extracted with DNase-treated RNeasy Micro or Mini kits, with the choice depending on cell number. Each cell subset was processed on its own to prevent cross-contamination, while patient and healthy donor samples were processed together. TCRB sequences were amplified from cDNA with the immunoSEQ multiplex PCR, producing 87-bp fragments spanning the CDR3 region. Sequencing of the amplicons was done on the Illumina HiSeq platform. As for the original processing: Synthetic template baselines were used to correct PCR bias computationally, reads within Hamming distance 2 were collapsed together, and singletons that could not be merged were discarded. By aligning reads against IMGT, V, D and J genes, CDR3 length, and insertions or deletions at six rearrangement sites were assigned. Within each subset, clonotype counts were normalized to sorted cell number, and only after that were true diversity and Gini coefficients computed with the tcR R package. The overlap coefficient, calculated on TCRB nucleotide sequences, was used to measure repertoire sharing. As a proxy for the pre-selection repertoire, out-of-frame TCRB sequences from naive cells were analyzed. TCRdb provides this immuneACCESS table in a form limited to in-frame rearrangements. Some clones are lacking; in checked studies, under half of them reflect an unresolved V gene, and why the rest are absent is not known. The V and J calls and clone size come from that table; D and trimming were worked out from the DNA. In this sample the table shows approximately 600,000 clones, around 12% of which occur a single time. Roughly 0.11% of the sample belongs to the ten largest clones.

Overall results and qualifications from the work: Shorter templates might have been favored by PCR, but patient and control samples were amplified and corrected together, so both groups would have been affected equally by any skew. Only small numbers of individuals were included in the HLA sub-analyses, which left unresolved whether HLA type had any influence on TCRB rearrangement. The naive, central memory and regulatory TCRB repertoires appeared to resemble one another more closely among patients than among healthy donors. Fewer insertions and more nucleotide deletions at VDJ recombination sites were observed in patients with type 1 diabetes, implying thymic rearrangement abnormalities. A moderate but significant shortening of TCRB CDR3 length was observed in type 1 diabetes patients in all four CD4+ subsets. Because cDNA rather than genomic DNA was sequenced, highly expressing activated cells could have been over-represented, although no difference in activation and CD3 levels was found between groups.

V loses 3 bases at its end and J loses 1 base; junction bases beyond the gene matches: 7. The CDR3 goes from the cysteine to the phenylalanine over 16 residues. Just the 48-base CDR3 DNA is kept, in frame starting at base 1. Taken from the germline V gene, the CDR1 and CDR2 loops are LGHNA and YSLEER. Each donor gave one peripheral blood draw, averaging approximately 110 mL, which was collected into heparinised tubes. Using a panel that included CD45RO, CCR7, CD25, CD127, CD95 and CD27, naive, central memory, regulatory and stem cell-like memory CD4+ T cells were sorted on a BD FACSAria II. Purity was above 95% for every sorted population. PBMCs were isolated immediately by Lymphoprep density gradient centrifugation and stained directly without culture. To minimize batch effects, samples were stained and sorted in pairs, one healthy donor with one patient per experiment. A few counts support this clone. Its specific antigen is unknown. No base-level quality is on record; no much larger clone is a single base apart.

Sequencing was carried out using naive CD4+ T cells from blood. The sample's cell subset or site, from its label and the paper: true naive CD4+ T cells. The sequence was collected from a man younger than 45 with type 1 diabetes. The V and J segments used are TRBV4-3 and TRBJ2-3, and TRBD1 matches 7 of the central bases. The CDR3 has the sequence CASSQNRGTRTDTQYF. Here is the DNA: TGCGCCAGCAGCCAGAACAGGGGAACCCGCACAGATACGCAGTATTTT.